This T cell receptor beta chain derives from a study of Ad26.COV2.S vaccination and SARS-CoV-2 variants. Treatment meaning: approximately 18 received Ad26.COV2.S at low or high dose, single or two shots; about five received placebo; per-sample allocation not given. On day 63 after the first injection, vaccine and placebo recipients gave samples. Donation came from an adult in Boston who was aged 18-55 years. Study-wide results and caveats: Non-spike TCR breadth did not differ much between vaccine and placebo recipients.

The assay was immunoSEQ multiplex PCR, and TCRdb's table has in-frame clones only and misses some. Among roughly 400,000 clones listed, about 88% were seen once. About this clone: Its antigen is still unknown.

There are 14 residues in the CDR3. Trimming pared 1 base from V and 7 bases from J, leaving 10 bases between. Germline values: CDR1 SGHTA, CDR2 FQGNSA. The gene calls are TRBV7-2 and TRBJ2-2; D uncertain. The clonotype originates from a person aged 18-60 years who received the Ad26.COV2.S COVID-19 vaccine or a placebo. Sequences were derived from peripheral blood, sampled in a trial of Ad26.COV2.S vaccine versus placebo. The CDR3 loop is CASSLDSGVGELFF. Written as DNA, the CDR3 is TGTGCCAGCAGCTTAGACTCGGGTGTCGGGGAGCTGTTTTTT.